The 20 T cell receptor beta chains listed next were all sequenced from one sample in a study of blood T cell repertoires in COVID-19. Sequencing used immunoSEQ multiplex PCR; TCRdb keeps in-frame clones, though not all of them. The data show 200,000 to 250,000 clones, around 81% seen once. The sample taken for sequencing was peripheral blood. The receptor set was obtained from a human donor in a cohort sampled during active COVID-19.

This chain joins TRBV30 and TRBJ1-1; no reliable D call. This CDR3 is 12 amino acids long. V lost 2 bases and J lost 5, with 9 bases in between. Per the germline V gene, CDR1 is GTSNPN and CDR2 is SVGIG (reference sequence). CDR3 in amino acids: CAWSSRSTEAFF. Here the CDR3 DNA reads TGTGCCTGGAGTTCCCGGAGTACTGAAGCTTTCTTT. The complete variable domain, with remaining parts taken from reference TRBV30 and TRBJ1-1, reads SQTIHQWPATLVQPVGSPLSLECTVEGTSNPNLYWYRQAAGRGLQLLFYSVGIGQISSEVPQNLSASRPQDRQFILSSKKLLLSDSGFYLCAWSSRSTEAFFGQGTRLTVV.

This clone was seen only a few times. V gene TRBV5-4 combines with J gene TRBJ2-3; 8 nucleotides agree with TRBD2. Germline trimming cut 3 bases from V and 3 bases from J; bases unmatched to any gene: 9. The CDR3 runs 16 residues. Germline V gene data show CDR1 as SGHNT and CDR2 as YYREEE (reference sequence). The CDR3 region has the DNA TGTGCCAGCAGCTCCGGGACTAGGGGGAGGACAGATACGCAGTATTTT. Amino acid sequence: CASSSGTRGRTDTQYF. Supplemented by reference TRBV5-4 and TRBJ2-3, the full variable domain reads ETGVTQSPTHLIKTRGQQVTLRCSSQSGHNTVSWYQQALGQGPQFIFQYYREEENGRGNFPPRFSGLQFPNYSSELNVNALELDDSALYLCASSSGTRGRTDTQYFGPGTRLTVL.

The table lists this clone with a few counts. This chain connects TRBV29-1 to TRBJ2-2, with TRBD1 identical over 11 bases. Germline V gene sequence: CDR1 SQVTM, CDR2 ANQGSEA. The trim removed 6 bases at V and 5 bases at J, leaving 5 bases unmatched. CDR3 size: 14 residues. The CDR3 loop reads CSVGQGAQTGELFF. The CDR3 DNA sequence: TGCAGCGTAGGACAGGGGGCTCAGACCGGGGAGCTGTTTTTT.

V gene TRBV18 combines with J gene TRBJ2-3; TRBD2 is a possible D gene (6 bases). Trimming pared 2 bases from V and 4 bases from J, leaving 10 bases between. CDR3 length: 14 amino acids. Germline V gene sequence: CDR1 KGHSH, CDR2 LQKENI. The CDR3 protein is CASSPVLAADTQYF. DNA for the CDR3: TGTGCCAGCTCACCAGTACTAGCTGCAGATACGCAGTATTTT.

This clone has just a few counts. The chain links TRBV13 to TRBJ1-2; D remains ambiguous. The V end was cut by 3 bases, the J end by 7 bases, with 9 bases between. The length of the CDR3 is 12 residues. Germline values: CDR1 PRHDT, CDR2 FYEKMQ (reference sequence). The CDR3 sequence is CASSFVGSGYTF. The CDR3 DNA follows: TGTGCCAGCAGCTTCGTAGGGAGTGGCTACACCTTC.

The chain has TRBV7-3 and TRBJ2-3; 14 bases fit TRBD2. V lost 4 bases to trimming and J lost 0 bases; unmatched junction nucleotides: 6. Germline assignment: CDR1 SGHTA and CDR2 FQGTGA. The CDR3 loop spans 18 amino acids. The CDR3 spells CASSSPGLAGDSTDTQYF. The CDR3 DNA reads as TGTGCCAGCAGCTCTCCGGGACTAGCGGGGGATAGCACAGATACGCAGTATTTT.

The V and J genes are TRBV13 and TRBJ1-1, with D tentatively TRBD1 (6 bases). Germline loops: CDR1 PRHDT, CDR2 FYEKMQ (reference sequence). The CDR3 totals 16 residues. V was cut by 0 bases and J by 6 bases, with 17 bases left in between. Written as DNA, the CDR3 is TGTGCCAGCAGCTTAGGCGGGGGGCCGGCAATTCCTGAAGCTTTCTTT. It encodes CASSLGGGPAIPEAFF.

The rearrangement joins TRBV6-1 to TRBJ1-1; 8 bases line up with TRBD1. The CDR3 is 14 amino acids. V dropped 1 base and J dropped 3; count of bases not matched to a gene: 1. Looked up from germline, CDR1 is MNHNS and CDR2 is SASEGT. The CDR3 here is CASSEDRGDTEAFF. The CDR3 coding sequence is TGTGCCAGCAGTGAAGACAGGGGGGACACTGAAGCTTTCTTT.

The V gene is TRBV7-2, the J gene TRBJ1-2; possible D gene TRBD1, 5 bases. CDR1 and CDR2 from the germline V gene are SGHTA and FQGNSA. This CDR3 region has 15 residues. V lost 1 base to trimming and J lost 5 bases, with 14 bases between them. CDR3 bases: TGTGCCAGCAGCTTAGTCCCCCCTGGGGGGTATGGCTACACCTTC. This sequence encodes CASSLVPPGGYGYTF.

This rearrangement joins TRBV7-2 to TRBJ2-7; 10 bases match TRBD1. The J segment lost 4 bases and the V segment lost 3 bases, leaving 6 bases of the junction unmatched. CDR1 SGHTA and CDR2 FQGNSA come from the germline V gene. The CDR3 consists of 15 residues. Here the CDR3 reads CASSFTGQGGYEQYF. DNA of the CDR3: TGTGCCAGCAGCTTTACCGGACAGGGGGGTTACGAGCAGTACTTC.

The rearrangement links TRBV4-3 to TRBJ2-3; D ambiguous. The V gene's germline CDR1 is LGHNA and CDR2 YSLEER. V lost 2 bases to trimming and J lost 1 base, with 4 bases between them. The length of the CDR3 is 13 residues. CDR3 coding DNA: TGCGCCAGCAGCCAATGGCGCACAGATACGCAGTATTTT. Its protein product is CASSQWRTDTQYF.

The chain couples TRBV18 to TRBJ2-1; D perhaps matches TRBD2 (6 bases). The V gene's germline CDR1 is KGHSH and CDR2 LQKENI. This CDR3 region has 14 residues. Trimming removed 3 bases from V and 6 bases from J, with 12 bases in between. CDR3 region: CASSPGGNGNEQFF. The DNA of the CDR3 is TGTGCCAGCTCACCGGGCGGGAACGGCAATGAGCAGTTCTTC. Drawing the rest from reference TRBV18 and TRBJ2-1, the complete variable domain is NAGVMQNPRHLVRRRGQEARLRCSPMKGHSHVYWYRQLPEEGLKFMVYLQKENIIDESGMPKERFSAEFPKEGPSILRIQQVVRGDSAAYFCASSPGGNGNEQFFGPGTRLTVL.

The V and J genes are TRBV5-1 and TRBJ2-5; TRBD2 agrees at 14 bases. The V segment lost 3 bases and the J segment 5 bases; nucleotides outside the gene matches: 9. This CDR3 region has 17 residues. Germline V gene lookup returns CDR1 SGHRS and CDR2 YFSETQ. The CDR3 sequence: CASSSGTSGSEPETQYF. In DNA, the CDR3 is TGCGCCAGCAGCTCCGGGACTAGCGGGAGCGAACCCGAGACCCAGTACTTC.

The rearrangement joins TRBV19 to TRBJ1-2, with D hard to call. The CDR3 covers 14 residues. Trimming left V 5 bases short and J 2 bases short, with 12 bases between. Germline CDR1 and CDR2: LNHDA and SQIVND (reference sequence). CDR3 sequence (DNA): TGTGCCAGTAGTCAACCAGGCGACAACTATGGCTACACCTTC. Translated, it gives CASSQPGDNYGYTF.

The chain uses TRBV2 and TRBJ2-1, with 8 bases lining up with TRBD2. CDR1 SNHLY and CDR2 FYNNEI come from the germline V gene. The CDR3 loop spans 16 amino acids. V shed 6 bases and J 0 bases; nucleotides not matched to a gene: 7. Here the CDR3 reads CASSREGYSSYNEQFF. The CDR3 DNA reads as TGTGCCAGCAGCCGGGAGGGCTATAGCTCCTACAATGAGCAGTTCTTC. The variable domain in full, with the rest retrieved from reference TRBV2 and TRBJ2-1, is EPEVTQTPSHQVTQMGQEVILRCVPISNHLYFYWYRQILGQKVEFLVSFYNNEISEKSEIFDDQFSVERPDGSNFTLKIRSTKLEDSAMYFCASSREGYSSYNEQFFGPGTRLTVL.

The DNA of the CDR3 is TGTGCCAGCAGCTTAGGGACAGGTAGCCAAGAGACCCAGTACTTC. Its translation is CASSLGTGSQETQYF. V is TRBV5-4 and J is TRBJ2-5; 8 nucleotides align to TRBD1. CDR1 SGHNT and CDR2 YYREEE come from the germline V gene (reference sequence). V trimming: 2 bases; J trimming: 1 base; junction bases outside the gene matches: 4. The CDR3 runs 15 residues.

This chain joins TRBV7-9 and TRBJ2-2, with D hard to call. Germline CDR1 and CDR2: SEHNR and FQNEAQ (reference sequence). The CDR3 is 12 amino acids. V was shortened by 4 bases and J by 6 bases, with 6 bases between the two germline ends. Here the CDR3 DNA reads TGTGCCAGCAGCTCCGGTTCCGGGGAGCTGTTTTTT. This gives the protein CASSSGSGELFF.

V and J are TRBV5-1 and TRBJ1-2; 9 nucleotides align to TRBD1. Germline CDR1 and CDR2: SGHRS and YFSETQ. This CDR3 is built from 14 residues. V shed 0 bases and J 4 bases; nucleotides not matched to a gene: 1. CDR3 sequence reads: CASSLGTGVYGYTF. Written as DNA, the CDR3 is TGCGCCAGCAGCTTGGGGACAGGGGTCTATGGCTACACCTTC.

This clone has only a few counts. The rearrangement links TRBV9 to TRBJ2-2; 13 bases are a match to TRBD2. There are 18 residues in the CDR3. Per the germline V gene, CDR1 is SGDLS and CDR2 is YYNGEE. V lost 0 bases to trimming and J lost 5 bases; unmatched junction nucleotides: 7. CDR3 amino acids: CASSVGTSGSRRTGELFF. The CDR3 DNA is TGTGCCAGCAGCGTAGGGACTAGCGGGAGTCGTAGGACCGGGGAGCTGTTTTTT.

The chain recombines TRBV5-3 with TRBJ1-5; TRBD1 might be the D (6 bases). TRBV5-3 is known as an ORF, though its function is uncertain. The CDR3 consists of 15 residues. V was shortened by 4 bases and J by 2 bases, with 13 bases between the two germline ends. The CDR3, as DNA: TGTGCCAGAAGCACGGACAGTTCCTGCAATCAGCCCCAGCATTTT. Its protein product is CARSTDSSCNQPQHF.